These 27 T cell receptor beta chains share one sample of origin, sequenced in a study of radiotherapy plus CTLA-4 blockade in lung cancer. The repertoire was sequenced with immunoSEQ multiplex PCR; TCRdb's copy has only in-frame clones and lacks some. The sample lists some 45,000 clones; 65% to 85% were seen once. The sample here was peripheral blood, taken from a patient treated with radiotherapy plus ipilimumab. Source of these receptors: a human donor with non-small cell lung cancer who had stable disease on radiotherapy plus ipilimumab.

The chain uses TRBV5-1 and TRBJ2-6; the match to TRBD1 covers 8 bases. Losses at the gene ends were 4 bases for V and 0 bases for J; bases not matched to a gene: 12. Germline lookup yields CDR1 SGHRS and CDR2 YFSETQ. The CDR3 is 19 amino acids. In nucleotides, the CDR3 is TGCGCCAGCAGCCAGATCGGACAGGGCCCTTCCTCTGGGGCCAACGTCCTGACTTTC. Its translation: CASSQIGQGPSSGANVLTF.

V and J are TRBV6-5 and TRBJ1-4; 9 nucleotides align to TRBD1. Trimming removed 6 bases from V and 7 bases from J; junction bases left unmatched: 3. CDR3 length equals 13 residues. Germline values: CDR1 MNHEY, CDR2 SVGAGI. The CDR3 spells CASSDRGSEKLFF. The CDR3 DNA sequence: TGTGCCAGCAGCGACAGGGGGAGTGAAAAACTGTTTTTT.

The J gene is TRBJ1-1, the V gene TRBV10-2; D uncertain. V was shortened by 1 base and J by 0 bases, with 6 bases between the two germline ends. This CDR3 comprises 14 residues. The germline V gene encodes CDR1 WSHSY and CDR2 SAAADI. The CDR3 is CASSEYGMNTEAFF. The CDR3 bases are TGCGCCAGCAGTGAGTACGGCATGAACACTGAAGCTTTCTTT.

The CDR3 spells CASRAPGQGARLTQYF. DNA for the CDR3: TGTGCCAGCAGAGCACCGGGACAGGGGGCTCGCCTGACCCAGTACTTC. This chain joins TRBV7-8 and TRBJ2-5; 12 positions match TRBD1. After removal of 6 bases from V and 7 bases from J, the junction contained 12 bases not matched to a gene. The CDR3 totals 16 residues. The germline CDR1 and CDR2 sequences are SGHVS and FQNEAQ.

The gene calls are TRBV18 and TRBJ2-1; 13 nucleotides match TRBD2. CDR3 size: 18 residues. Germline CDR1 and CDR2: KGHSH and LQKENI. The trim removed 1 base at V and 4 bases at J, leaving 7 bases unmatched. The DNA of the CDR3 is TGTGCCAGCTCACCACGACTAGCGGGGGGTAGTACGTACAATGAGCAGTTCTTC. As protein: CASSPRLAGGSTYNEQFF.

This clone occurred a few times. The chain joins TRBV2 to TRBJ2-7; 9 bases are a match to TRBD1. Germline CDR1 is SNHLY and CDR2 is FYNNEI. The V and J ends lost 5 bases and 0 bases, in that order; junction bases with no gene match: 8. This CDR3 is 16 amino acids long. The CDR3, as DNA: TGTGCCAGCAGTCCACAGGGGGCATTGAGCTCCTACGAGCAGTACTTC. It yields the protein CASSPQGALSSYEQYF.

The sample holds a few counts of this clone. This chain uses TRBV5-1 with TRBJ1-5; perhaps TRBD1 as D (6 bases). This CDR3 region has 17 residues. V gave up 9 bases and J gave up 4 bases, with 26 bases separating them. Per the germline V gene, CDR1 is SGHRS and CDR2 is YFSETQ. CDR3 coding DNA: TGCGCCATCCAGCACCGCGGACGGCAGGGGCATAATCAGCCCCAGCATTTT. Protein product: CAIQHRGRQGHNQPQHF.

The chain is built from TRBV6-5 and TRBJ2-5; TRBD2 matches 7 bases. V was clipped by 8 bases and J by 1 base; unmatched bases: 10. Germline loops: CDR1 MNHEY, CDR2 SVGAGI. This CDR3 comprises 15 residues. The CDR3 loop is CASATLADPQETQYF. In DNA form, the CDR3 reads TGTGCCAGCGCCACGCTAGCGGATCCCCAAGAGACCCAGTACTTC.

The chain couples TRBV21-1 to TRBJ2-7. TRBV21-1 is a pseudogene locus. The CDR3 is 16 amino acids. CDR3 in amino acids: CASSKETRGSLYEQYV. The CDR3 DNA follows: TGTGCCAGCAGCAAAGAGACCCGTGGGTCCTTATACGAGCAGTACGTC.

The chain links TRBV11-2 to TRBJ1-1; tentatively, D is TRBD1 (6 bases). V was cut by 0 bases and J by 0 bases, with 14 bases left in between. Looked up from germline, CDR1 is SGHAT and CDR2 is FQNNGV. The CDR3 is made up of 17 amino acids. The CDR3 here is CASSLEGRRGMNTEAFF. CDR3 nucleotides: TGTGCCAGCAGCTTAGAGGGTCGAAGGGGGATGAACACTGAAGCTTTCTTT. The whole variable domain, remainder taken from reference TRBV11-2 and TRBJ1-1, is EAGVAQSPRYKIIEKRQSVAFWCNPISGHATLYWYQQILGQGPKLLIQFQNNGVVDDSQLPKDRFSAERLKGVDSTLKIQPAKLEDSAVYLCASSLEGRRGMNTEAFFGQGTRLTVV.

The chain joins TRBV6-5 to TRBJ2-5; D is possibly TRBD2 (7 bases). V was cut by 2 bases and J by 4 bases, with 8 bases left in between. CDR3 length: 13 residues. CDR1 is MNHEY and CDR2 is SVGAGI in the germline V gene. CDR3 sequence: CASSYRGAETQYF. The DNA for the CDR3 is TGTGCCAGCAGTTACCGGGGGGCAGAGACCCAGTACTTC.

The chain employs TRBV27 and TRBJ2-1; the D gene is possibly TRBD1 (5 bases). Germline-derived CDR1 and CDR2 are MNHEY and SMNVEV (reference sequence). V was pared by 6 bases and J by 9 bases, with 12 bases between. This CDR3 spans 12 amino acids. CDR3 amino acids: CASSSHRSEQFF. CDR3 coding DNA: TGTGCCAGCAGCTCACACAGGAGTGAGCAGTTCTTC.

The V and J genes are TRBV5-6 and TRBJ1-2; D uncertain. CDR3 length equals 11 residues. The ends were cut back, 5 bases at V and 10 bases at J, with 12 bases in the middle. Germline loops: CDR1 SGHDT, CDR2 YYEEEE. CDR3 sequence: CASSSWATYTF. CDR3 bases: TGTGCCAGCAGTTCCTGGGCAACCTACACCTTC. Based on the CDR3 plus reference TRBV5-6 and TRBJ1-2, the full variable domain is DAGVTQSPTHLIKTRGQQVTLRCSPKSGHDTVSWYQQALGQGPQFIFQYYEEEERQRGNFPDRFSGHQFPNYSSELNVNALLLGDSALYLCASSSWATYTFGSGTRLTVV.

This clone has just a few counts. The rearrangement uses TRBV7-2 and TRBJ2-3; a possible D gene is TRBD1 (5 bases). Looked up from germline, CDR1 is SGHTA and CDR2 is FQGNSA. V lost 5 bases and J lost 5, with 11 bases in between. CDR3 length: 13 amino acids. CDR3 DNA: TGTGCCAGCAGCCCAGGGTCCGTAGATACGCAGTATTTT. Amino acid sequence: CASSPGSVDTQYF.

The chain links TRBV7-6 to TRBJ2-1; D is unresolved. The CDR3 runs to 16 residues. The germline V gene has CDR1 SGHVS and CDR2 FNYEAQ. V was cut by 5 bases and J by 1 base, with 15 bases left in between. The CDR3 bases are TGTGCCAGCAGCCCTGCTCCCCCCGGGTCCTACAATGAGCAGTTCTTC. Amino acids: CASSPAPPGSYNEQFF.

The chain couples TRBV7-8 to TRBJ1-1; TRBD1 matches 7 bases. The J segment lost 2 bases and the V segment lost 5 bases, leaving 5 bases of the junction unmatched. The CDR3 runs 14 residues. Germline-derived CDR1 and CDR2 are SGHVS and FQNEAQ. The CDR3: CASSPTGVNTEAFF. In nucleotides, the CDR3 is TGTGCCAGCAGCCCCACAGGGGTTAACACTGAAGCTTTCTTT.

The chain employs TRBV6-1 and TRBJ1-2; D is undetermined. Germline values: CDR1 MNHNS, CDR2 SASEGT. V shed 7 bases and J shed 3 bases, with 18 bases lying between them. There are 15 residues in the CDR3. The CDR3: CASTEIFEGYYGYTF. The CDR3 DNA is TGTGCCAGCACAGAAATTTTTGAGGGTTACTATGGCTACACCTTC.

V gene TRBV5-1 combines with J gene TRBJ2-5; TRBD1 aligns across 9 bases. The CDR3 consists of 14 residues. The trim removed 5 bases at V and 5 bases at J, leaving 7 bases unmatched. Germline CDR1 reads SGHRS; CDR2 reads YFSETQ. CDR3 loop: CASSQEDRGETQYF. DNA of the CDR3: TGCGCCAGCAGTCAGGAGGACAGGGGCGAGACCCAGTACTTC.

The gene calls are TRBV11-2 and TRBJ1-1; possibly TRBD1 for D (6 bases). This CDR3 is built from 14 residues. V was shortened by 6 bases and J by 7 bases, with 18 bases between the two germline ends. The germline CDR1 and CDR2 sequences are SGHAT and FQNNGV. For the CDR3, the DNA is TGTGCCAGCAGACGTACAGGGTCTGAGGGTGAAGCTTTCTTT. This sequence encodes CASRRTGSEGEAFF.

This rearrangement joins TRBV19 to TRBJ1-6; 7 nucleotides match TRBD1. Germline V gene lookup returns CDR1 LNHDA and CDR2 SQIVND (reference sequence). After removal of 2 bases from V and 9 bases from J, the junction contained 10 bases not matched to a gene. This CDR3 has 16 amino acids. CDR3 sequence: CASSIPTGSLRSPLHF. In DNA form, the CDR3 reads TGTGCCAGTAGTATACCGACAGGGAGTCTTCGTTCACCCCTCCACTTT.

The chain combines TRBV11-3 with TRBJ1-1; 7 bases map to TRBD1. The CDR3 loop spans 20 amino acids. V was clipped by 0 bases and J by 1 base; unmatched bases: 17. Per germline, CDR1 SGHNT and CDR2 YENEEA. The CDR3 nucleotides read TGTGCCAGCAGCTTAGATAGGGGGGCCCTAGACAGGGATCGGAACACTGAAGCTTTCTTT. As protein: CASSLDRGALDRDRNTEAFF.

The genes are TRBV11-2 and TRBJ2-1; the match to TRBD2 covers 8 bases. The CDR3 runs 17 residues. Germline CDR1 SGHAT, CDR2 FQNNGV. V shed 2 bases and J 0 bases; nucleotides not matched to a gene: 6. Here the CDR3 DNA reads TGTGCCAGCAGCTTATTCTTTCGGGGGGGCTCCTACAATGAGCAGTTCTTC. Translating it yields CASSLFFRGGSYNEQFF.

The gene calls are TRBV7-9 and TRBJ1-1; the D is unclear. Germline V gives CDR1 SEHNR, CDR2 FQNEAQ (reference sequence). The length of the CDR3 is 14 residues. The V gene lost 1 base and the J gene lost 1 base, with 7 bases spanning the gap. The CDR3 protein is CASSLVLQNTEAFF. CDR3 DNA sequence: TGTGCCAGCAGCTTAGTTCTGCAGAACACTGAAGCTTTCTTT.

This clone was seen repeatedly, ten times or more. The genes are TRBV5-4 and TRBJ2-5; D remains ambiguous. The germline CDR1 and CDR2 sequences are SGHNT and YYREEE (reference sequence). The CDR3 contains 13 residues. V lost 3 bases, J lost 7 bases, and 13 bases lay in between. CDR3 in amino acids: CASSSTDFGTQYF. CDR3 nucleotide sequence: TGTGCCAGCAGCTCAACAGATTTTGGGACCCAGTACTTC.

This chain uses TRBV7-3 with TRBJ2-5, with D perhaps matching TRBD2 (6 bases). Trimming removed 1 base at V and 2 bases at J, with 8 bases between. The germline gives CDR1 SGHTA, CDR2 FQGTGA. CDR3 size: 14 residues. This CDR3 reads CASSLKGRQETQYF. Written as DNA, the CDR3 is TGTGCCAGCAGCTTAAAGGGGAGGCAAGAGACCCAGTACTTC.

The chain employs TRBV5-1 and TRBJ1-1, with D tentatively TRBD1 (6 bases). The CDR3 runs 18 residues. The V gene's germline CDR1 is SGHRS and CDR2 YFSETQ. The V and J ends lost 0 bases and 0 bases respectively, with 18 bases between them. CDR3 sequence (DNA): TGCGCCAGCAGCTTGGCCCGGGACACTTCCCTCTTGAACACTGAAGCTTTCTTT. Amino acid sequence: CASSLARDTSLLNTEAFF. The whole variable domain, remainder taken from reference TRBV5-1 and TRBJ1-1, is KAGVTQTPRYLIKTRGQQVTLSCSPISGHRSVSWYQQTPGQGLQFLFEYFSETQRNKGNFPGRFSGRQFSNSRSEMNVSTLELGDSALYLCASSLARDTSLLNTEAFFGQGTRLTVV.

The chain has TRBV9 and TRBJ1-4; D gene unclear. Trimming pared 1 base from V and 0 bases from J, leaving 4 bases between. The CDR3 spans 14 residues. CDR1 is SGDLS, CDR2 YYNGEE, per germline. CDR3 protein: CASSVSATNEKLFF. In DNA, the CDR3 is TGTGCCAGCAGCGTAAGTGCAACTAATGAAAAACTGTTTTTT.